This T cell receptor (beta chain) appears in the sequencing data of a study of shared clonotypes between healthy human individuals. Across the whole study: Serving as donors were a couple of women and a few men, whose ages spanned 18 to 49. Researchers assigned three CD4 naive, three CD4 memory, two CD8 naive and one CD8 memory plate to each donor.

Method: immunoSEQ multiplex PCR; TCRdb's copy keeps in-frame clones and lacks some. The sample shows under 650,000 clones, 90% to 97% of them seen only once. Between the trimmed V and J ends, which lost 4 bases and 5 bases, there was a span of 19 bases. Germline V gene lookup returns CDR1 SGHRS and CDR2 YFSETQ. The CDR3 length is 16 residues. Sequenced material: naive CD4+ T cells sorted from blood. This sample's subset: CD45RA+ positively selected. The chain links TRBV5-1 to TRBJ1-3; a possible D gene is TRBD1 (5 bases). The receptor was derived from a woman in her 30s in good health. The CDR3 is CASSPFPGTGRNTIYF. The CDR3, as DNA: TGCGCCAGCAGCCCATTCCCCGGGACGGGACGAAACACCATATATTTT.